Described below is a single T cell receptor beta chain sequence and its context. The CDR3 totals 14 residues. CDR1 is SEHNR, CDR2 FQNEAQ, per germline (reference sequence). V lost 2 bases and J lost 9, with 16 bases in between. A single record per CDR3 protein comes from TCRdb applying MiXCR to the RT-PCR reads. This table has about 680,000 distinct CDR3 sequences, about 14% appearing once. This TCR came from a female donor in good health, serving as a healthy control. The genes are TRBV7-9 and TRBJ1-2; D not resolved. The sample taken for sequencing was memory CD4+ T cells from blood. CDR3 residues: CASSLTMAGLSYTF. Written as DNA, the CDR3 is TGTGCCAGCAGCTTAACCATGGCCGGGCTGAGCTACACCTTC.